The sequence of this TCR beta chain was determined in a study of blood T cell repertoires in COVID-19. Study details: Donors in the United States, Italy and Spain gave samples during acute or convalescent COVID-19. T cells, B-cell-depleted T cells, or PBMCs supplied cDNA or gDNA.

The CDR3 runs to 13 residues. Trimming took off 4 bases at V and 9 bases at J, with 13 bases between the two ends. Germline values: CDR1 LGHDT, CDR2 YNNKEL (reference sequence). In the authors' methods: Counts of nucleated cells, estimated from reference gene primer amplification, were obtained. The repertoire was sequenced with immunoSEQ multiplex PCR; TCRdb's copy has only in-frame clones and lacks some. D and trimming come from the DNA, and the V and J calls and clone size come from that table. Of under 130,000 clones in the sample, 84% are singletons; the top ten hold 10% to 15%. This chain uses TRBV3-1 (or the pseudogene TRBV3-2) with TRBJ2-1; perhaps TRBD1 as D (8 bases). The source is a human donor in a cohort sampled during active or convalescent COVID-19. Specimen: peripheral blood. CDR3 DNA: TGTGCCAGCAGCCTACAGGGGGGGAGTGAGCAGTTCTTC. Its translation: CASSLQGGSEQFF.